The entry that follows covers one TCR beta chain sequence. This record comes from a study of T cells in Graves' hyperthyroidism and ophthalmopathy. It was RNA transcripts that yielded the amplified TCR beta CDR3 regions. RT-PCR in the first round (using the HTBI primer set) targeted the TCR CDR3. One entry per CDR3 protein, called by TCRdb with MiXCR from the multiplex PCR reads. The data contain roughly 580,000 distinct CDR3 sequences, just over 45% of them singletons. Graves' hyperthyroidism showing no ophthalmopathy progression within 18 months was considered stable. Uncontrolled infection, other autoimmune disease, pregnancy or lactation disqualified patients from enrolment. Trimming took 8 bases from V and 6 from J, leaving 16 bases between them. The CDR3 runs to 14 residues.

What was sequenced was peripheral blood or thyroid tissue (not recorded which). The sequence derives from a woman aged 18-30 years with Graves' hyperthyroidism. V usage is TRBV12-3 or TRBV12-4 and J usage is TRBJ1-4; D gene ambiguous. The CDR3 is CASSGLQEDEKLFF. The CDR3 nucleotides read TGTGCCAGCTCCGGATTACAAGAGGATGAAAAACTGTTTTTT.